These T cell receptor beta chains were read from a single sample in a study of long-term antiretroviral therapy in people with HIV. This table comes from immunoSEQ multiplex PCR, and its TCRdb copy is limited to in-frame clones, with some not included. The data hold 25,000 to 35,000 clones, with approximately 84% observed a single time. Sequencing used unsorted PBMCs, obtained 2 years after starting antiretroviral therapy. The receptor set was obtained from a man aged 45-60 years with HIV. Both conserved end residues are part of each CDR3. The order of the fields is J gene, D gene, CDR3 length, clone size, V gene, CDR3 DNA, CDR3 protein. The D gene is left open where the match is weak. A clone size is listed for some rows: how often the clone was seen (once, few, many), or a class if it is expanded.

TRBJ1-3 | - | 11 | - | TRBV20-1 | TGCAGTGCTAGGGGGGACGACGCCATATATTTT | CSARGDDAIYF
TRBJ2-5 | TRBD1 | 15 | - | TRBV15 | TGTGCCACCGGCACGTGGACAGGGGCGTCAGAGACCCAGTACTTC | CATGTWTGASETQYF
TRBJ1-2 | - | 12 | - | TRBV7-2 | TGTGCCAGCAGCTTAGCCCTAGGCGGCTACACCTTC | CASSLALGGYTF
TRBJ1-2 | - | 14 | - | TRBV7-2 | TGTGCCAGCAGCTTAGTAGAGGGGCAGGGTGGCTACACCTTC | CASSLVEGQGGYTF
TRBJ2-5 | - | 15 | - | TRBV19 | TGTGCCAGTCGAAGAGGTCCGGGAGAAGGAGAGACCCAGTACTTC | CASRRGPGEGETQYF
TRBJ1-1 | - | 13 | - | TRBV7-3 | TGTGCCAGCAGCTATCAGATGAACACTGAAGCTTTCTTT | CASSYQMNTEAFF
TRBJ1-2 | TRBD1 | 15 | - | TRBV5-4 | TGTGCCAGCAGCGACGGGGACAGGGGGGTCGGTGGCTACACCTTC | CASSDGDRGVGGYTF
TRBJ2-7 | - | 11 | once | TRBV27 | TGTGCCAGCAGTTTGGGTTACGAGCAGTACTTC | CASSLGYEQYF
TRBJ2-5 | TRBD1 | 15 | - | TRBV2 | TGTGCCAGCAATACCCCGGGACAGCCCCAAGAGACCCAGTACTTC | CASNTPGQPQETQYF
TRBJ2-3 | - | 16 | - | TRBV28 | TGTGCCAGCAGTTTAGGCGACCGGGGCAGCACAGATACGCAGTATTTT | CASSLGDRGSTDTQYF
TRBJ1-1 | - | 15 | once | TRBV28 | TGTGCCAGCACGAGGGGGGGCCACGGGGGGACTGAAGCTTTCTTT | CASTRGGHGGTEAFF
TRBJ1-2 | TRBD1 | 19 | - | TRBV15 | TGTGCCACCAGCAGAGATCGGCGAGGACAGGGGGCGCGAGACTATGGCTACACCTTC | CATSRDRRGQGARDYGYTF
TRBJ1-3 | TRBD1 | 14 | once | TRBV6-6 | TGTGCCAGCAGGCCAGACAGGGGTGGGGACACCATATATTTT | CASRPDRGGDTIYF
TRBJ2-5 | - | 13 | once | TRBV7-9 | TGTGCCAGCAGCTTATGGGATCAAGAGACCCAGTACTTC | CASSLWDQETQYF
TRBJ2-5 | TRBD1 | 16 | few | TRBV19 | TGTGCCAGTAGTTTGGATGGGACAGGGGTGGAAGAGACCCAGTACTTC | CASSLDGTGVEETQYF